This is a list of T cell receptor beta chains from one sample in a study of cytomegalovirus exposure and HLA in healthy donors. Profiled with immunoSEQ multiplex PCR; TCRdb holds only in-frame clones, not every one. The table has 150,000 to 200,000 clones, under 90% seen once. Source material: PBMCs. These receptor sequences come from a man aged 18 to 30 in good health and CMV-seronegative. Each CDR3 is given without its conserved first and last residue.

>TRBV7-8
ASSLLQGADTQY
>TRBV29-1
SVDDRESYNEQF
>TRBV6-5
ASSASLLNNEQF
>TRBV10-1
ASSEYRNYGYT
>TRBV6-5
ASSQPGTVTYEQY
>TRBV4-3
ASSQEHFTGDPDTQY
>TRBV19
ASSRTGLETQY
>TRBV9
ASSPRTSGPEF
>TRBV7-9
ASSPLPGTGDGYT
>TRBV19
ASSGAYNSPLH
>TRBV5-1
ASKNRDRGRNTEAF
>TRBV5-1
ASSSGQGINTIY
>TRBV19
ASSIRGNPTDTQY
>TRBV7-3
ASSLMSGSNNEQF
>TRBV4-3
ASSQERLADTQY
>TRBV7-2
ASSLGLGLYEQY
>TRBV7-9
ASSLVSQGEAF
>TRBV30
AWSPGQIAKNIQY
>TRBV6-1
ASSVGQGEETQY
>TRBV29-1
SVIASSPYNEQF
>TRBV7-9
ASSSRAGGIF
>TRBV14
ASSYSYEQY
>TRBV2
ASSEEPGQGNQPQH
>TRBV5-1
ASSQTGTGPGNTIY
>TRBV18
ASSQEGYEQY
>TRBV18
ASSPQGLEQF
>TRBV7-9
SSTRLAGGAEQF
>TRBV29-1
SVAPLSGVYEQY
>TRBV5-5
ASSLMDRVPTTEAF
>TRBV28
ASTPPGQHNYGYT
>TRBV28
ASSSNQVLIGDTQY
>TRBV11-2
ASSPRGQRHSYNEQF
>TRBV30
AWSLTSGSVRDTQY
>TRBV19
ASSIGGGANVLT
>TRBV11-2
ASSTTRQRFERQF
>TRBV6-5
ASSRTGLNTGELF
>TRBV10-3
ATGTADNEQF
>TRBV6-1
ASSERQGSSYEQY
>TRBV6-1
ASRRDRRVYEQY
>TRBV2
ASKGRDSFSYEQY
>TRBV5-4
ASSLVQRYGYT
>TRBV5-8
ASSRGQFFSGANVLT